The 30 T cell receptor beta chains in this list originate from one sample, sequenced in a study of blood T cell repertoires in COVID-19 (TCRdb year 2020). Libraries were built with the immunoSEQ multiplex PCR assay. Held by TCRdb, this immuneACCESS table contains in-frame sequences only and omits some clones. Under half of the omission traces to an unresolved V gene where checked; the cause of the rest is unknown. In all, the sample holds some 170,000 clones, and roughly 90% of those were seen once. The biggest ten clones account for 18% of the sample. Sequencing was done on a sample of peripheral blood. Every receptor here comes from a man aged 55 to 70 with active or convalescent COVID-19.

The chain recombines TRBV14 with TRBJ1-2; 10 bases map to TRBD1. V shed 1 base and J 1 base; nucleotides not matched to a gene: 3. Germline-derived CDR1 and CDR2 are SGHDN and FVKESK. The CDR3 contains 16 residues. The CDR3 region is CASSQGDRGVNYGYTF. CDR3 DNA: TGTGCCAGCAGCCAAGGGGACAGGGGCGTTAACTATGGCTACACCTTC.

The chain recombines TRBV14 with TRBJ1-1, with TRBD1 identical over 7 bases. Germline V CDR1 and CDR2: SGHDN, FVKESK. V lost 7 bases and J lost 1; bases outside the gene matches: 9. This CDR3 contains 15 residues. The CDR3 DNA reads TGTGCCAGCACGGATTGGAAGGGGGCGAACACTGAAGCTTTCTTT. Protein product: CASTDWKGANTEAFF.

This chain joins TRBV4-1 and TRBJ2-2; D unresolved. Trimming pared 4 bases from V and 0 bases from J, leaving 15 bases between. The CDR3 extends over 17 amino acids. Germline V gene sequence: CDR1 MGHRA, CDR2 YSYEKL. CDR3 sequence (DNA): TGCGCCAGCAGCCTAAATTCGGGTTATTCGAACACCGGGGAGCTGTTTTTT. Its protein is CASSLNSGYSNTGELFF.

This chain joins TRBV15 and TRBJ1-2; D uncertain. Germline CDR1 reads LNHNV; CDR2 reads YYDKDF (reference sequence). V gave up 3 bases and J gave up 1 base, with 12 bases separating them. This CDR3 has 15 residues. CDR3 residues: CATSRPGGLNYGYTF. The CDR3 bases are TGTGCCACCAGCAGGCCAGGAGGGCTTAACTATGGCTACACCTTC. Filled out from reference TRBV15 and TRBJ1-2, the complete variable domain reads DAMVIQNPRYQVTQFGKPVTLSCSQTLNHNVMYWYQQKSSQAPKLLFHYYDKDFNNEADTPDNFQSRRPNTSFCFLDIRSPGLGDTAMYLCATSRPGGLNYGYTFGSGTRLTVV.

This sequence joins TRBV5-1 and TRBJ2-2, with D possibly being TRBD2 (5 bases). CDR3 size: 11 residues. The V gene's germline CDR1 is SGHRS and CDR2 YFSETQ. V shed 8 bases and J shed 5 bases, with 7 bases lying between them. The CDR3 region is CARGGTGELFF. CDR3 coding DNA: TGCGCCAGGGGCGGGACCGGGGAGCTGTTTTTT.

In this sample, this clone turned up once. J is TRBJ2-1 and V is TRBV2; D might be TRBD1 (6 bases). This CDR3 has 15 residues. Germline V gene lookup returns CDR1 SNHLY and CDR2 FYNNEI. Trimming removed 6 bases from V and 2 bases from J, with 14 bases in between. CDR3 DNA sequence: TGTGCCAGCAGGTATGGGACAAACACCTACAATGAGCAGTTCTTC. Residues: CASRYGTNTYNEQFF. Combining the CDR3 with reference TRBV2 and TRBJ2-1 gives the whole variable domain EPEVTQTPSHQVTQMGQEVILRCVPISNHLYFYWYRQILGQKVEFLVSFYNNEISEKSEIFDDQFSVERPDGSNFTLKIRSTKLEDSAMYFCASRYGTNTYNEQFFGPGTRLTVL.

This chain links TRBV27 with TRBJ1-2, with 10 bases lining up with TRBD1. Germline CDR1 and CDR2: MNHEY and SMNVEV (reference sequence). The CDR3 loop spans 13 amino acids. Trimming removed 3 bases from V and 8 bases from J; junction bases left unmatched: 3. CDR3 amino acids: CASSFDRGHGYTF. CDR3 bases: TGTGCCAGCAGTTTCGACAGGGGGCACGGCTACACCTTC.

The chain combines TRBV7-9 with TRBJ2-7, with a possible D match to TRBD1 (6 bases). Trimming pared 3 bases from V and 0 bases from J, leaving 12 bases between. The CDR3 is 15 residues long. Germline-derived CDR1 and CDR2 are SEHNR and FQNEAQ (reference sequence). CDR3 nucleotide sequence: TGTGCCAGCAGCTTGTCCGGGACACCCTCCTACGAGCAGTACTTC. This translates into CASSLSGTPSYEQYF.

The chain couples TRBV5-1 to TRBJ2-3, with D maybe TRBD2 (5 bases). The CDR3 spans 12 residues. Trimming removed 4 bases from V and 4 bases from J, with 7 bases in between. Germline V gene data show CDR1 as SGHRS and CDR2 as YFSETQ. The CDR3 here is CASSPGADTQYF. The CDR3 nucleotides read TGCGCCAGCAGCCCCGGGGCAGATACGCAGTATTTT.

V gene TRBV18 combines with J gene TRBJ1-2; the D is unclear. The CDR3 has 14 amino acids. V was cut by 2 bases and J by 3 bases, with 10 bases left in between. The germline V gene has CDR1 KGHSH and CDR2 LQKENI. CDR3 nucleotide sequence: TGTGCCAGCTCACCAGGTGTGGAGGACTATGGCTACACCTTC. It is translated as CASSPGVEDYGYTF.

This chain joins TRBV7-9 and TRBJ2-1; 11 bases line up with TRBD2. Germline V lookup: CDR1 SEHNR, CDR2 FQNEAQ (reference sequence). This CDR3 comprises 17 residues. After removal of 3 bases from V and 5 bases from J, the junction contained 9 bases not matched to a gene. CDR3 DNA sequence: TGTGCCAGCAGCTTCCGACGACTAGCGGGGAGGAACAATGAGCAGTTCTTC. As protein: CASSFRRLAGRNNEQFF. Supplemented by reference TRBV7-9 and TRBJ2-1, the full variable domain reads DTGVSQNPRHKITKRGQNVTFRCDPISEHNRLYWYRQTLGQGPEFLTYFQNEAQLEKSRLLSDRFSAERPKGSFSTLEIQRTEQGDSAMYLCASSFRRLAGRNNEQFFGPGTRLTVL.

The chain is built from TRBV19 and TRBJ1-4; D possibly corresponds to TRBD1 (5 bases). Trimming stripped 5 bases from V and 8 bases from J, with 12 bases between. The CDR3 spans 13 residues. Germline lookup yields CDR1 LNHDA and CDR2 SQIVND (reference sequence). CDR3 in amino acids: CASSGGTREKLFF. In DNA, the CDR3 is TGTGCCAGTAGTGGGGGGACGCGAGAAAAACTGTTTTTT. Variable domain in full (rest from reference TRBV19 and TRBJ1-4): DGGITQSPKYLFRKEGQNVTLSCEQNLNHDAMYWYRQDPGQGLRLIYYSQIVNDFQKGDIAEGYSVSREKKESFPLTVTSAQKNPTAFYLCASSGGTREKLFFGSGTQLSVL.

This sequence joins TRBV28 and TRBJ2-5; D remains unclear. The CDR3 extends over 13 amino acids. Trimming shortened V by 2 bases and J by 0 bases, and 4 bases separated the two germline ends. Germline CDR1 reads MDHEN; CDR2 reads SYDVKM. CDR3 coding DNA: TGTGCCAGCAGTTTACAGAACCAAGAGACCCAGTACTTC. Its protein is CASSLQNQETQYF.

The chain is built from TRBV10-3 and TRBJ2-7; a weak D match, TRBD1 (5 bases). In germline, CDR1 is ENHRY, CDR2 SYGVKD. The CDR3 loop spans 14 amino acids. With 10 bases removed from V and 3 bases from J, the gap between germline ends came to 19 bases. The CDR3 sequence is CATTPSVTGYEQYF. CDR3 coding DNA: TGTGCCACCACCCCCTCCGTAACAGGCTACGAGCAGTACTTC.

The V call is TRBV6-4, the J call TRBJ1-6; TRBD1 aligns across 10 bases. The CDR3 loop spans 15 amino acids. Germline V gives CDR1 MRHNA, CDR2 SNTAGT. Trimming cost V 4 bases and J 8 bases; bases outside gene matches: 5. Written as DNA, the CDR3 is TGTGCCAGCAGTGCCTCCGGGACAGGGGATTCACCCCTCCACTTT. Its translation is CASSASGTGDSPLHF.

This sequence joins TRBV5-1 and TRBJ2-4; D unclear. CDR3 length: 14 residues. Trimming left V 7 bases short and J 3 bases short, with 14 bases between. Germline CDR1 is SGHRS and CDR2 is YFSETQ. In nucleotides, the CDR3 is TGCGCCAGCCGATTATCAACCGGCAAAAACATTCAGTACTTC. Amino acids: CASRLSTGKNIQYF.

The rearrangement uses TRBV29-1 and TRBJ2-4; TRBD2 is a possible D gene (6 bases). V lost 4 bases, J lost 4 bases, and 14 bases lay in between. The germline gives CDR1 SQVTM, CDR2 ANQGSEA. CDR3 length: 14 amino acids. CDR3 residues: CSVGRGDSKNIQYF. CDR3 DNA sequence: TGCAGCGTTGGTCGTGGGGACTCAAAAAACATTCAGTACTTC. Supplemented by reference TRBV29-1 and TRBJ2-4, the full variable domain reads SAVISQKPSRDICQRGTSLTIQCQVDSQVTMMFWYRQQPGQSLTLIATANQGSEATYESGFVIDKFPISRPNLTFSTLTVSNMSPEDSSIYLCSVGRGDSKNIQYFGAGTRLSVL.

The V gene is TRBV10-1, the J gene TRBJ2-7; 11 nucleotides line up with TRBD2. CDR3 length: 15 residues. The germline V gene has CDR1 WNHNN and CDR2 SYGVQD (reference sequence). V gave up 3 bases and J gave up 1 base; unmatched junction bases: 2. CDR3 sequence: CASSETSGSSYEQYF. CDR3 in DNA: TGCGCCAGCAGTGAAACTAGCGGGAGTTCCTACGAGCAGTACTTC.

This chain uses TRBV7-2 with TRBJ2-4, with a weak D call TRBD1 (5 bases). This CDR3 has 15 residues. V dropped 1 base and J dropped 8 bases, with 15 bases sitting between them. Germline values: CDR1 SGHTA, CDR2 FQGNSA. DNA of the CDR3: TGTGCCAGCAGCTTAGTGGGCCGCAGGGCGGACATTCAGTACTTC. It codes for CASSLVGRRADIQYF.

V usage is TRBV29-1 and J usage is TRBJ2-5, with 10 bases lining up with TRBD1. The J segment lost 5 bases and the V segment lost 7 bases, leaving 4 bases of the junction unmatched. The germline V gene encodes CDR1 SQVTM and CDR2 ANQGSEA. This CDR3 is built from 12 residues. As DNA, the CDR3 is TGCAGCGGACAGGGGGCCCTTGAGACCCAGTACTTC. Its protein is CSGQGALETQYF.

This chain uses TRBV7-8 with TRBJ2-7, with 8 bases aligning to TRBD1. The V and J ends lost 0 bases and 2 bases, in that order; junction bases with no gene match: 12. This CDR3 comprises 18 residues. Germline V lookup: CDR1 SGHVS, CDR2 FQNEAQ. CDR3 in amino acids: CASSLAVARQGFTYEQYF. The CDR3 nucleotides are TGTGCCAGCAGCTTAGCCGTCGCTCGACAGGGGTTTACCTACGAGCAGTACTTC.

CDR3 protein: CASTPGTDTQYF. CDR3 nucleotide sequence: TGTGCCAGCACGCCGGGCACAGATACGCAGTATTTT. V is TRBV7-9 and J is TRBJ2-3; D is unclear. Germline V gene data show CDR1 as SEHNR and CDR2 as FQNEAQ (reference sequence). V shed 7 bases and J shed 1 base, with 6 bases lying between them. The CDR3 totals 12 residues.

The V gene is TRBV5-1, the J gene TRBJ2-3; D is unresolved. V lost 4 bases to trimming and J lost 1 base, with 16 bases between them. The length of the CDR3 is 16 residues. CDR1 SGHRS and CDR2 YFSETQ come from the germline V gene. CDR3 DNA sequence: TGCGCCAGCAGCCCCTCTAACGAGTTGGGCACAGATACGCAGTATTTT. This encodes CASSPSNELGTDTQYF. The whole variable domain, filled in from reference TRBV5-1 and TRBJ2-3, reads KAGVTQTPRYLIKTRGQQVTLSCSPISGHRSVSWYQQTPGQGLQFLFEYFSETQRNKGNFPGRFSGRQFSNSRSEMNVSTLELGDSALYLCASSPSNELGTDTQYFGPGTRLTVL.

The chain carries TRBV9 and TRBJ2-7; 10 nucleotides align to TRBD2. This CDR3 has 15 amino acids. Germline values: CDR1 SGDLS, CDR2 YYNGEE. V was pared by 4 bases and J by 2 bases, with 6 bases of the junction left unmatched. CDR3 amino acids: CASSYGLADTYEQYF. CDR3 bases: TGTGCCAGCAGCTACGGACTAGCGGACACCTACGAGCAGTACTTC. Full variable domain (remainder filled in from reference TRBV9 and TRBJ2-7): DSGVTQTPKHLITATGQRVTLRCSPRSGDLSVYWYQQSLDQGLQFLIQYYNGEERAKGNILERFSAQQFPDLHSELNLSSLELGDSALYFCASSYGLADTYEQYFGPGTRLTVT.

V usage is TRBV5-1 and J usage is TRBJ1-2; TRBD1 matches at 10 bases. V shed 4 bases and J 7 bases; nucleotides not matched to a gene: 13. Germline values: CDR1 SGHRS, CDR2 YFSETQ. This CDR3 has 16 amino acids. The CDR3 sequence is CASSPPTGQGVFGYTF. The DNA of the CDR3 is TGCGCCAGCAGCCCTCCCACTGGACAGGGGGTATTTGGCTACACCTTC.

The chain combines TRBV7-6 with TRBJ2-7; 10 bases line up with TRBD1. Germline V gene data show CDR1 as SGHVS and CDR2 as FNYEAQ. This CDR3 has 14 residues. The J segment lost 6 bases and the V segment lost 5 bases, leaving 7 bases of the junction unmatched. The CDR3 spells CASSHRDRGGEQYF. The DNA of the CDR3 is TGTGCCAGCAGCCACCGGGACAGGGGTGGCGAGCAGTACTTC. The full variable domain, rest sourced from reference TRBV7-6 and TRBJ2-7, is GAGVSQSPRYKVTKRGQDVALRCDPISGHVSLYWYRQALGQGPEFLTYFNYEAQQDKSGLPNDRFSAERPEGSISTLTIQRTEQRDSAMYRCASSHRDRGGEQYFGPGTRLTVT.

The chain carries TRBV10-3 and TRBJ2-7; 8 nucleotides match TRBD1. The V gene end was trimmed by 10 bases and the J gene end by 6 bases; junction bases not matched to a gene: 14. Per germline, CDR1 ENHRY and CDR2 SYGVKD. The CDR3 is 14 amino acids. The CDR3 here is CATNWDRTVGEQYF. CDR3 coding DNA: TGTGCCACGAACTGGGACAGGACCGTGGGCGAGCAGTACTTC.

This clone was recorded a few times. V is TRBV6-5 and J is TRBJ1-2; weak D call: TRBD1 (5 bases). The germline V gene encodes CDR1 MNHEY and CDR2 SVGAGI. Trimming stripped 7 bases from V and 7 bases from J, with 13 bases between. The CDR3 covers 12 residues. The CDR3 spells CASTTGGIGYTF. CDR3 in DNA: TGTGCCAGCACCACGGGGGGGATTGGCTACACCTTC.

The chain carries TRBV19 and TRBJ2-2; TRBD1 is a possible D gene (6 bases). Trimming took 2 bases from V and 4 from J, leaving 17 bases between them. Germline V gene sequence: CDR1 LNHDA, CDR2 SQIVND (reference sequence). The CDR3 loop spans 17 amino acids. The CDR3 DNA reads as TGTGCCAGTAGTATACGCTGGGGGCAGGGAAGCACCGGGGAGCTGTTTTTT. Amino acids: CASSIRWGQGSTGELFF.

The chain recombines TRBV5-1 with TRBJ2-1; D possibly corresponds to TRBD2 (6 bases). This CDR3 is built from 17 residues. V lost 0 bases and J lost 6, with 19 bases in between. The germline V gene encodes CDR1 SGHRS and CDR2 YFSETQ. The CDR3: CASSLGQGGRLGNEQFF. Here the CDR3 DNA reads TGCGCCAGCAGCTTGGGCCAGGGAGGAAGGTTGGGCAATGAGCAGTTCTTC.